The 20 T cell receptor beta chains presented below share a single source sample, sequenced in a study of blood T cells in healthy people across ages. A sample-barcoded 5' primer and a J-beta primer mix were used in a second PCR of roughly 7 to 11 cycles. A single record per CDR3 protein comes from TCRdb applying MiXCR to the 5' RACE reads. The sample yields about 900,000 distinct CDR3 sequences, around 49% seen once. The source material was blood. These receptor sequences come from a young man in good health.

The chain is built from TRBV7-2 and TRBJ2-7; D possibly matches TRBD1 or TRBD2 (6 bases each). This CDR3 contains 13 residues. Trimming took off 7 bases at V and 10 bases at J, with 20 bases between the two ends. Germline assignment: CDR1 SGHTA and CDR2 FQGNSA. As DNA, the CDR3 is TGTGCCAGCATTCCCGTAGTACCGGGGGCCCAGTACTTC. This encodes CASIPVVPGAQYF.

This clonotype was detected only a few times. The CDR3 DNA reads as TGCAGTGCTAGTTGGACAGGGGGAAATAATTCACCCCTCCACTTT. Protein product: CSASWTGGNNSPLHF. V and J are TRBV20-1 and TRBJ1-6, with 10 bases fitting TRBD1. V dropped 3 bases and J dropped 5; count of bases not matched to a gene: 4. The CDR3 is made up of 15 amino acids. From germline, CDR1 is DFQATT and CDR2 SNEGSKA (reference sequence).

The count of this clonotype is one. The chain has TRBV7-2 and TRBJ1-2; D possibly corresponds to TRBD1 (6 bases). The germline V gene has CDR1 SGHTA and CDR2 FQGNSA. CDR3 length: 16 residues. V was shortened by 2 bases and J by 5 bases, with 18 bases between the two germline ends. Here the CDR3 reads CASSLSGTSQGYGYTF. In DNA, the CDR3 is TGTGCCAGCAGCTTATCCGGGACATCTCAGGGATATGGCTACACCTTC.

Only a few counts were recorded for this clonotype. This sequence joins TRBV20-1 and TRBJ2-7; D remains ambiguous. The CDR3 extends over 13 amino acids. Trimming left V 3 bases short and J 0 bases short, with 9 bases between. Germline CDR1 and CDR2: DFQATT and SNEGSKA (reference sequence). DNA for the CDR3: TGCAGTGCTAGCAATCCGAGCTCCTACGAGCAGTACTTC. Translated, it gives CSASNPSSYEQYF.

This chain uses TRBV5-1 with TRBJ2-7; D perhaps matches TRBD1 (5 bases). This CDR3 region has 13 residues. Germline V lookup: CDR1 SGHRS, CDR2 YFSETQ. Trimming shortened V by 7 bases and J by 0 bases, and 11 bases separated the two germline ends. CDR3 amino acids: CASRQTGSYEQYF. The CDR3 bases are TGCGCCAGCCGTCAAACAGGCTCCTACGAGCAGTACTTC. Looking up the rest from reference TRBV5-1 and TRBJ2-7 gives the full variable domain: KAGVTQTPRYLIKTRGQQVTLSCSPISGHRSVSWYQQTPGQGLQFLFEYFSETQRNKGNFPGRFSGRQFSNSRSEMNVSTLELGDSALYLCASRQTGSYEQYFGPGTRLTVT.

V is TRBV20-1 and J is TRBJ1-5; 8 positions match TRBD1. The V gene's germline CDR1 is DFQATT and CDR2 SNEGSKA (reference sequence). There are 16 residues in the CDR3. V lost 6 bases to trimming and J lost 4 bases; unmatched junction nucleotides: 14. The CDR3 nucleotides are TGCAGTGCCAACGAGGTCCGCAGGGGGCAAAATCAGCCCCAGCATTTT. It is translated as CSANEVRRGQNQPQHF.

This clonotype appeared a few times. The rearrangement joins TRBV9 to TRBJ1-1, with 8 bases lining up with TRBD1. Trimming removed 0 bases from V and 1 base from J; junction bases left unmatched: 2. The V gene's germline CDR1 is SGDLS and CDR2 YYNGEE. The CDR3 length is 15 residues. The chain's CDR3 is CASSVDGQGNTEAFF. The CDR3 region has the DNA TGTGCCAGCAGCGTAGATGGACAGGGGAACACTGAAGCTTTCTTT.

V and J are TRBV29-1 and TRBJ1-2, with D tentatively TRBD1 (5 bases). V lost 6 bases to trimming and J lost 4 bases, with 9 bases between them. Germline V lookup: CDR1 SQVTM, CDR2 ANQGSEA. The CDR3 sequence is 11 residues long. This chain's CDR3 is CSVRGTYGYTF. The CDR3 nucleotides are TGCAGCGTCCGAGGGACCTATGGCTACACCTTC.

This clonotype turned up a few times. The gene calls are TRBV4-2 and TRBJ1-2; 8 nucleotides agree with TRBD1. J gave up 3 bases and V 2 bases, and 2 bases lay outside the gene matches. This CDR3 has 14 residues. Per the germline V gene, CDR1 is LGHNA and CDR2 is YNFKEQ. The CDR3, as DNA: TGTGCCAGCAGCCAACCGGACAGGGACTATGGCTACACCTTC. This encodes CASSQPDRDYGYTF.

The chain couples TRBV3-1 to TRBJ1-6; D gene unclear. V lost 1 base, J lost 11 bases, and 6 bases lay in between. The CDR3 has 12 residues. Germline lookup yields CDR1 LGHDT and CDR2 YNNKEL (reference sequence). Here the CDR3 DNA reads TGTGCCAGCAGCCAAGGGCGGACACCCCTCCACTTT. It translates to CASSQGRTPLHF.

The sample holds a few counts of this clonotype. V gene TRBV5-6 combines with J gene TRBJ1-2, with TRBD1 matching over 8 bases. The CDR3 spans 17 residues. CDR1 and CDR2 from the germline V gene are SGHDT and YYEEEE. Trimming at V came to 1 base and at J to 2 bases, leaving 10 bases not matched to a gene. The DNA for the CDR3 is TGTGCCAGCAGCTTGCCCAGGGGGCGAAGTCCCAACTATGGCTACACCTTC. Its translation is CASSLPRGRSPNYGYTF.

The chain has TRBV6-6 and TRBJ2-7, with 8 bases aligning to TRBD1. The germline CDR1 and CDR2 sequences are MNHNY and SVGAGI (reference sequence). Trimming took 6 bases from V and 0 from J; bases not matched to a gene: 7. The CDR3 covers 15 residues. Here the CDR3 DNA reads TGTGCCAGCAGAGCGACAGGGGCGGGCTCCTACGAGCAGTACTTC. Encoded protein: CASRATGAGSYEQYF.

The chain links TRBV3-1 to TRBJ2-1; D not certain. V was shortened by 0 bases and J by 4 bases, with 10 bases between the two germline ends. CDR3 length: 15 amino acids. Germline V lookup: CDR1 LGHDT, CDR2 YNNKEL (reference sequence). CDR3 amino acids: CASSQDDPGYNEQFF. CDR3 in DNA: TGTGCCAGCAGCCAAGATGATCCCGGGTACAATGAGCAGTTCTTC.

V is TRBV19 and J is TRBJ2-1, with 8 bases matching TRBD1. The ends lost 0 bases at V and 10 bases at J; junction bases unmatched: 5. CDR1 and CDR2 from the germline V gene are LNHDA and SQIVND (reference sequence). The CDR3 totals 14 residues. CDR3 in amino acids: CASSIDLTGDEQFF. The CDR3 DNA sequence: TGTGCCAGTAGTATAGACTTGACAGGGGACGAGCAGTTCTTC.

V is TRBV5-1 and J is TRBJ1-5; 12 bases map to TRBD1. The CDR3 covers 15 residues. J lost 7 bases, V lost 2 bases, and 4 bases had no gene match. Germline CDR1 SGHRS, CDR2 YFSETQ. The CDR3 region is CASSFSGTGGQPQHF. DNA of the CDR3: TGCGCCAGCAGCTTCTCCGGGACAGGGGGCCAGCCCCAGCATTTT.

V is TRBV16 and J is TRBJ2-7; 9 nucleotides line up with TRBD1. The CDR3 spans 14 residues. With V trimmed by 4 bases and J by 5 bases, 6 bases remained unmatched. Germline V gene data show CDR1 as KGHSY and CDR2 as FQNENV. This CDR3 reads CASSPETGGNEQYF. CDR3 DNA: TGTGCCAGCAGCCCAGAGACAGGGGGGAACGAGCAGTACTTC. Looking up the rest from reference TRBV16 and TRBJ2-7 gives the full variable domain: GEEVAQTPKHLVRGEGQKAKLYCAPIKGHSYVFWYQQVLKNEFKFLISFQNENVFDETGMPKERFSAKCLPNSPCSLEIQATKLEDSAVYFCASSPETGGNEQYFGPGTRLTVT.

The genes are TRBV9 and TRBJ2-3, with 11 bases lining up with TRBD2. Germline V gives CDR1 SGDLS, CDR2 YYNGEE. Losses at the gene ends were 4 bases for V and 5 bases for J; bases not matched to a gene: 9. This CDR3 spans 16 amino acids. The CDR3 loop is CASSTRTSGGVDTQYF. The CDR3 bases are TGTGCCAGCAGCACAAGAACTAGCGGGGGTGTAGATACGCAGTATTTT.

This clonotype was detected only a few times. V usage is TRBV21-1 and J usage is TRBJ2-7. TRBV21-1 is a listed pseudogene. CDR3 length equals 14 residues. For the CDR3, the DNA is TGTGCCAGCAGCAAAGCGAAGCCAGCCTACGAGCAGTACTTC. This codes for CASSKAKPAYEQYF.

The chain recombines TRBV5-1 with TRBJ2-1; D ambiguous. V lost 2 bases, J lost 5 bases, and 11 bases lay in between. The CDR3 has 14 amino acids. The V gene's germline CDR1 is SGHRS and CDR2 YFSETQ. CDR3: CASSFLDPDNEQFF. The CDR3 DNA follows: TGCGCCAGCAGCTTCCTTGACCCGGACAATGAGCAGTTCTTC.

This sequence joins TRBV5-1 and TRBJ1-1, with D possibly TRBD1 on 5 matching bases. Trimming left V 5 bases short and J 1 base short, with 15 bases between. This CDR3 region has 15 residues. Germline V gene data show CDR1 as SGHRS and CDR2 as YFSETQ. The CDR3 sequence: CASRANAQGNTEAFF. The CDR3 bases are TGCGCCAGCAGAGCAAACGCCCAGGGGAACACTGAAGCTTTCTTT. Variable domain in full (rest from reference TRBV5-1 and TRBJ1-1): KAGVTQTPRYLIKTRGQQVTLSCSPISGHRSVSWYQQTPGQGLQFLFEYFSETQRNKGNFPGRFSGRQFSNSRSEMNVSTLELGDSALYLCASRANAQGNTEAFFGQGTRLTVV.